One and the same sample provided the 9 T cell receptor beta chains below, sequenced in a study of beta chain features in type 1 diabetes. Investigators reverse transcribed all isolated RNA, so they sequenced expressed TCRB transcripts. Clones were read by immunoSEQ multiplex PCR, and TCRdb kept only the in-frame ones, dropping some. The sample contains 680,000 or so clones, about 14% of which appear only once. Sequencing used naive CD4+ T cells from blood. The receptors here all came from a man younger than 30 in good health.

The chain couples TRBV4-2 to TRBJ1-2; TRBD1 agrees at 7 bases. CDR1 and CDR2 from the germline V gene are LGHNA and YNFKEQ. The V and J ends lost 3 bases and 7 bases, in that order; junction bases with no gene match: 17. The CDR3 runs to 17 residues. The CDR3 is CASSHLSGGRGMSGYTF. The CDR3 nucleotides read TGTGCCAGCAGCCACCTCTCGGGGGGCAGGGGGATGAGTGGCTACACCTTC.

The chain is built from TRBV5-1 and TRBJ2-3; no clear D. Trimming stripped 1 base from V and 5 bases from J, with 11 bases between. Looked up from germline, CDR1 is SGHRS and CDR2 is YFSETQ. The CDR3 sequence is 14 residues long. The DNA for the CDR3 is TGCGCCAGCAGCTTGAATTTGGGCGGAGATACGCAGTATTTT. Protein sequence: CASSLNLGGDTQYF.

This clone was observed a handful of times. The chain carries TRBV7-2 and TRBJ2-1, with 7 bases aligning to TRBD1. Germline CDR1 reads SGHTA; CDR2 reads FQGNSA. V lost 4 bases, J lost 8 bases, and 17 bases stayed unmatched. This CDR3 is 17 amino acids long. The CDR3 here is CASSSDPPRGGGDEQFF. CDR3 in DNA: TGTGCCAGCAGCTCAGACCCCCCGAGAGGGGGCGGAGATGAGCAGTTCTTC.

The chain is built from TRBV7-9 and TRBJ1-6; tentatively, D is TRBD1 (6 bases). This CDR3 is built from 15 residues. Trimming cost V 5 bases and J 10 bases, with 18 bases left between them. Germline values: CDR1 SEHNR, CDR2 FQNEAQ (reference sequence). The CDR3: CASSAFRDIFSPLHF. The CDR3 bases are TGTGCCAGCAGCGCCTTCCGGGACATCTTCTCACCCCTCCACTTT. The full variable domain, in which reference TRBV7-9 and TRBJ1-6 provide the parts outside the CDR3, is DTGVSQNPRHKITKRGQNVTFRCDPISEHNRLYWYRQTLGQGPEFLTYFQNEAQLEKSRLLSDRFSAERPKGSFSTLEIQRTEQGDSAMYLCASSAFRDIFSPLHFGNGTRLTVT.

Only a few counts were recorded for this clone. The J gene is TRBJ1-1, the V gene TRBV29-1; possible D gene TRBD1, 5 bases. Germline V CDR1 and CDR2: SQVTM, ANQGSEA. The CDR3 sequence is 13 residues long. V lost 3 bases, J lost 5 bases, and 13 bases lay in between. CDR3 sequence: CSVEDQGRTEAFF. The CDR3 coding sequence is TGCAGCGTTGAGGACCAGGGTCGAACTGAAGCTTTCTTT.

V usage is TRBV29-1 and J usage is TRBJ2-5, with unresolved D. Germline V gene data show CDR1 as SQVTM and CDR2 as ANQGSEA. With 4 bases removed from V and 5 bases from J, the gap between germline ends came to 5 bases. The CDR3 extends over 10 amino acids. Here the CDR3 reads CSVVGETQYF. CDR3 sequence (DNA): TGCAGCGTTGTCGGGGAGACCCAGTACTTC.

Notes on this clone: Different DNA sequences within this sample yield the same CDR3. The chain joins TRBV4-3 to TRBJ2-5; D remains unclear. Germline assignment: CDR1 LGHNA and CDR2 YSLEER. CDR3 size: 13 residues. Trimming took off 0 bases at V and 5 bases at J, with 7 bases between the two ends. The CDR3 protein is CASSQDGRETQYF. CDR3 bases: TGCGCCAGCAGCCAAGACGGCCGGGAGACCCAGTACTTC.

The CDR3 here is CSALRQGNTEAFF. CDR3 bases: TGCAGCGCCCTCCGACAGGGAAACACTGAAGCTTTCTTT. V gene TRBV29-1 combines with J gene TRBJ1-1, with TRBD1 identical over 7 bases. Germline values: CDR1 SQVTM, CDR2 ANQGSEA. The CDR3 is 13 amino acids. V was pared by 7 bases and J by 2 bases, with 7 bases of the junction left unmatched. The complete variable domain, with remaining parts taken from reference TRBV29-1 and TRBJ1-1, reads SAVISQKPSRDICQRGTSLTIQCQVDSQVTMMFWYRQQPGQSLTLIATANQGSEATYESGFVIDKFPISRPNLTFSTLTVSNMSPEDSSIYLCSALRQGNTEAFFGQGTRLTVV.

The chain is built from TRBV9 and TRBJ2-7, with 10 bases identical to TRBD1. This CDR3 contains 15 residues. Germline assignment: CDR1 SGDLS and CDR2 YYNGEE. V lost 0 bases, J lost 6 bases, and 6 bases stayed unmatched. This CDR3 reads CASSVEGQGPPEQYF. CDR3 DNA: TGTGCCAGCAGCGTAGAGGGACAGGGGCCCCCCGAGCAGTACTTC.